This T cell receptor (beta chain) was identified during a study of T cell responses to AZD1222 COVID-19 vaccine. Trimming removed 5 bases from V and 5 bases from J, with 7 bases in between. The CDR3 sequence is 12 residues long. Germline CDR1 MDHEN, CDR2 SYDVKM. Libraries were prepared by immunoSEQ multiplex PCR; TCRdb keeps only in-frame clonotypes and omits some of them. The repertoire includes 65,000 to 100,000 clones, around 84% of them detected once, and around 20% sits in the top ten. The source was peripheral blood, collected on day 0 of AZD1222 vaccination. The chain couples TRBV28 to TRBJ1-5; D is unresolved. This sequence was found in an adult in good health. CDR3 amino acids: CASSEQDQPQHF. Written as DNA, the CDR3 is TGTGCCAGCAGTGAACAAGATCAGCCCCAGCATTTT.